Below are 20 T cell receptor beta chains sequenced from a single sample in a study of cytomegalovirus exposure and HLA in healthy donors. The data were produced by immunoSEQ multiplex PCR, yet TCRdb's version contains in-frame clones alone and is incomplete. The profile shows roughly 73,000 clones, around 95% of them singletons. The specimen was PBMCs. The source of these receptors is a man younger than 35 in good health and CMV-seronegative.

This rearrangement joins TRBV25-1 to TRBJ2-1; 8 bases are shared with TRBD1. This CDR3 has 14 amino acids. Trimming cost V 4 bases and J 8 bases; bases outside gene matches: 7. Germline-derived CDR1 and CDR2 are MGHDK and SYGVNS. CDR3 sequence: CASSGEDRVDEQFF. CDR3 in DNA: TGTGCCAGCAGTGGCGAGGACAGGGTCGATGAGCAGTTCTTC.

The chain couples TRBV9 to TRBJ1-2; D gene unclear. The germline V gene has CDR1 SGDLS and CDR2 YYNGEE. This CDR3 region has 13 residues. V gave up 0 bases and J gave up 8 bases, with 11 bases separating them. The CDR3 nucleotides read TGTGCCAGCAGCGTAGATGCGAGGGAAGGCTACACCTTC. Its protein product is CASSVDAREGYTF.

The chain joins TRBV30 to TRBJ1-2, with 11 positions matching TRBD1. Germline CDR1 GTSNPN, CDR2 SVGIG (reference sequence). Unmatched junction bases numbered 3, after V lost 4 bases and J lost 5 bases. This CDR3 has 13 residues. The DNA of the CDR3 is TGTGCCTGGATGGACAGGGGGCTGTATGGCTACACCTTC. It codes for CAWMDRGLYGYTF. The full variable domain, its missing parts supplied by reference TRBV30 and TRBJ1-2, is SQTIHQWPATLVQPVGSPLSLECTVEGTSNPNLYWYRQAAGRGLQLLFYSVGIGQISSEVPQNLSASRPQDRQFILSSKKLLLSDSGFYLCAWMDRGLYGYTFGSGTRLTVV.

The CDR3 loop reads CASPPSNLGNEQFF. In DNA, the CDR3 is TGTGCCAGTCCTCCGTCCAACCTCGGCAATGAGCAGTTCTTC. This chain connects TRBV6-4 to TRBJ2-1; no clear D gene. The CDR3 is made up of 14 amino acids. Germline CDR1 MRHNA, CDR2 SNTAGT. V lost 9 bases and J 6 bases, leaving 18 bases between the germline ends.

This chain uses TRBV7-9 with TRBJ2-5; perhaps TRBD1 as D (6 bases). Trimming removed 8 bases at V and 4 bases at J, with 17 bases between. CDR1 and CDR2 from the germline V gene are SEHNR and FQNEAQ (reference sequence). The length of the CDR3 is 14 residues. The chain's CDR3 is CASGEPGRGETQYF. As DNA, the CDR3 is TGTGCCAGCGGTGAGCCAGGCAGGGGAGAGACCCAGTACTTC.

The chain links TRBV20-1 to TRBJ1-2, with D hard to call. Between the trimmed V and J ends, which lost 5 bases and 5 bases, there was a span of 9 bases. The CDR3 has 11 residues. Germline V gene lookup returns CDR1 DFQATT and CDR2 SNEGSKA (reference sequence). CDR3 protein: CSARDTYGYTF. The CDR3 DNA is TGCAGTGCTCGCGACACTTATGGCTACACCTTC.

The CDR3 sequence is CASSLGQGHHEQYF. CDR3 coding DNA: TGCGCCAGCAGCTTGGGCCAGGGGCACCACGAGCAGTACTTC. The rearrangement uses TRBV5-1 and TRBJ2-7; possibly TRBD1 for D (6 bases). The germline V gene encodes CDR1 SGHRS and CDR2 YFSETQ. The CDR3 covers 14 residues. The V end lost 0 bases, the J end lost 5 bases, and 12 bases lay between the germline ends.

The V and J genes are TRBV6-1 and TRBJ1-4, with TRBD1 identical over 8 bases. Trimming at V came to 4 bases and at J to 8 bases, leaving 9 bases not matched to a gene. Germline V CDR1 and CDR2: MNHNS, SASEGT. This CDR3 has 15 residues. The CDR3 sequence: CASSGRQGTREKLFF. The CDR3 DNA is TGTGCCAGCAGTGGTCGACAGGGGACAAGAGAAAAACTGTTTTTT.

The genes are TRBV18 and TRBJ2-7, with TRBD1 identical over 7 bases. The CDR3 loop spans 15 amino acids. The germline CDR1 and CDR2 sequences are KGHSH and LQKENI. V dropped 3 bases and J dropped 3; count of bases not matched to a gene: 8. CDR3 sequence reads: CASSPPGQEFYEQYF. CDR3 nucleotide sequence: TGTGCCAGCTCACCTCCCGGACAGGAATTCTACGAGCAGTACTTC. Drawing the rest from reference TRBV18 and TRBJ2-7, the complete variable domain is NAGVMQNPRHLVRRRGQEARLRCSPMKGHSHVYWYRQLPEEGLKFMVYLQKENIIDESGMPKERFSAEFPKEGPSILRIQQVVRGDSAAYFCASSPPGQEFYEQYFGPGTRLTVT.

The rearrangement uses TRBV10-2 and TRBJ2-5; 11 positions match TRBD2. With V trimmed by 7 bases and J by 2 bases, 3 bases remained unmatched. There are 14 residues in the CDR3. Germline lookup yields CDR1 WSHSY and CDR2 SAAADI. For the CDR3, the DNA is TGCGCCAGCATTCGGACTAGCGGGCAAGAGACCCAGTACTTC. This translates into CASIRTSGQETQYF.

This clone was counted between two and nine times. The chain recombines TRBV29-1 with TRBJ2-3; no clear D gene. Trimming took 8 bases from V and 6 from J, leaving 15 bases between them. Germline-derived CDR1 and CDR2 are SQVTM and ANQGSEA. The CDR3 runs 12 residues. The CDR3 is CSHRTGPDTQYF. The CDR3 region has the DNA TGCAGCCATCGTACCGGTCCGGATACGCAGTATTTT.

This clone was recorded once. This sequence joins TRBV12-5 and TRBJ2-1, with 11 nucleotides matching TRBD2. Germline-derived CDR1 and CDR2 are LGHNT and FRNRAP. J gave up 10 bases and V 1 base, and 3 bases lay outside the gene matches. The CDR3 is 14 residues long. The DNA of the CDR3 is TGTGCTAGTGGTTTGGAGACTAGCGGGACCGAGCAGTTCTTC. It encodes CASGLETSGTEQFF.

This sequence joins TRBV5-1 and TRBJ2-5; 7 bases align to TRBD1. V shed 4 bases and J 3 bases; nucleotides not matched to a gene: 3. The CDR3 totals 13 residues. Germline assignment: CDR1 SGHRS and CDR2 YFSETQ. CDR3 nucleotide sequence: TGCGCCAGCAGCCTAGGGGGCGAAGAGACCCAGTACTTC. It specifies CASSLGGEETQYF.

V is TRBV30 and J is TRBJ2-3; 16 positions agree with TRBD2. This CDR3 is built from 18 residues. CDR1 GTSNPN and CDR2 SVGIG come from the germline V gene (reference sequence). V shed 3 bases, J shed 0 bases, and the junction held 6 bases outside the gene matches. CDR3 nucleotides: TGTGCCTGGAGCCTGGGACTAGCGGGGGGGCGGAGCACAGATACGCAGTATTTT. This sequence encodes CAWSLGLAGGRSTDTQYF.

The chain links TRBV2 to TRBJ1-3; perhaps TRBD1 as D (6 bases). Germline CDR1 and CDR2: SNHLY and FYNNEI. There are 14 residues in the CDR3. V gave up 7 bases and J gave up 2 bases, with 12 bases separating them. CDR3 protein: CASKAGEAGNTIYF. The CDR3 DNA reads as TGTGCCAGCAAAGCAGGGGAAGCTGGAAACACCATATATTTT.

The V gene is TRBV5-4, the J gene TRBJ2-5; possible D gene TRBD1, 6 bases. Trimming took 4 bases from V and 3 from J, leaving 10 bases between them. Germline-derived CDR1 and CDR2 are SGHNT and YYREEE (reference sequence). This CDR3 is 13 amino acids long. This chain's CDR3 is CASSGAGEETQYF. The CDR3 DNA reads TGTGCCAGCAGCGGGGCAGGGGAAGAGACCCAGTACTTC.

In its sample, this clone was seen a few times. The chain joins TRBV6-1 to TRBJ1-2; 8 bases agree with TRBD1. The CDR3 runs 15 residues. V lost 5 bases to trimming and J lost 6 bases; unmatched junction nucleotides: 11. Germline-derived CDR1 and CDR2 are MNHNS and SASEGT. CDR3 sequence (DNA): TGTGCCAGCAGTTCAGGTGGACAGGGTGTGGATGGCTACACCTTC. It encodes CASSSGGQGVDGYTF.

This sequence joins TRBV7-2 and TRBJ1-5; D unresolved. V was cut by 6 bases and J by 2 bases, with 14 bases left in between. The germline gives CDR1 SGHTA, CDR2 FQGNSA. The CDR3 is 15 amino acids. The CDR3 loop reads CASSFSRGGNQPQHF. DNA for the CDR3: TGTGCCAGCAGTTTTTCACGGGGAGGCAATCAGCCCCAGCATTTT.

This rearrangement joins TRBV7-3 to TRBJ2-5; tentative D call: TRBD2 (6 bases). Trimming shortened V by 4 bases and J by 5 bases, and 17 bases separated the two germline ends. The CDR3 is 15 amino acids. Germline CDR1 reads SGHTA; CDR2 reads FQGTGA. Here the CDR3 DNA reads TGTGCCAGCAGCTCCTCTCCGGGCCGGGGGGAGACCCAGTACTTC. This gives the protein CASSSSPGRGETQYF.

The rearrangement links TRBV7-2 to TRBJ1-4; D not resolved. V was cut by 3 bases and J by 0 bases, with 14 bases left in between. This CDR3 comprises 17 residues. The germline gives CDR1 SGHTA, CDR2 FQGNSA. DNA for the CDR3: TGTGCCAGCAGCTTCAGAGGATCACCTGCAACTAATGAAAAACTGTTTTTT. Amino acid sequence: CASSFRGSPATNEKLFF.